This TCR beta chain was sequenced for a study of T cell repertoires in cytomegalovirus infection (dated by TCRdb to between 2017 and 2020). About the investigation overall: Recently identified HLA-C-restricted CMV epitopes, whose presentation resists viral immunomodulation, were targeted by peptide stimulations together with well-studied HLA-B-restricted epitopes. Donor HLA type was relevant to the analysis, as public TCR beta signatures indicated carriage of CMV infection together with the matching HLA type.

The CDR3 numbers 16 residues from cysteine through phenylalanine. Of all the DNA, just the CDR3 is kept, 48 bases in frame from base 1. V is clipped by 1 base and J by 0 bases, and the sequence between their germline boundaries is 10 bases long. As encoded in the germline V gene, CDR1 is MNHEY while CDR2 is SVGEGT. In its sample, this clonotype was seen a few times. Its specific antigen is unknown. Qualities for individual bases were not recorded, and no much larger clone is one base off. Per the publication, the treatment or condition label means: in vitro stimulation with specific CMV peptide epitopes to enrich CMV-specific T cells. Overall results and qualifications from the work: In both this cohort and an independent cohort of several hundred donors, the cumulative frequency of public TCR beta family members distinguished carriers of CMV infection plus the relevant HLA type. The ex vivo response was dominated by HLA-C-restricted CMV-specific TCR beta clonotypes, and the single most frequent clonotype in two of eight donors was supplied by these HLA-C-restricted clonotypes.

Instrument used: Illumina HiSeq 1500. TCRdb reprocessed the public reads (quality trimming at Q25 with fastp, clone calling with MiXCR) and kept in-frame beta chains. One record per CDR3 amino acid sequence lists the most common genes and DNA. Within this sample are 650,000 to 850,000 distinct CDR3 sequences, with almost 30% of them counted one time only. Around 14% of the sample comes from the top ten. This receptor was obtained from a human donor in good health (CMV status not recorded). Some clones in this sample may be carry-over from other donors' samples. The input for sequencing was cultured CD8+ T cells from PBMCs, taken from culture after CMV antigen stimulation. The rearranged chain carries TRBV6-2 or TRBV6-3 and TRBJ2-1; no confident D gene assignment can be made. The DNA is TGTGCCAGCAGTTACTTGTCGGTTAGCTCCTACAATGAGCAGTTCTTC. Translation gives CASSYLSVSSYNEQFF.